The 21 T cell receptor beta chains in this list originate from one sample, sequenced in a study of blood T cells in healthy people across ages. Through a sample-barcoded 5' primer and a J-beta primer mix, a second PCR was run for about 6 to 12 cycles. TCRdb called the 5' RACE reads again in MiXCR, with one record for every CDR3 protein. The profile shows 630,000 or so distinct CDR3 sequences, about 30% of them singletons. The sequenced sample consisted of blood. The receptors were sampled from a woman older than 75 in good health.

This clonotype came up many times. The rearrangement links TRBV11-2 to TRBJ2-7; D might be TRBD1 (5 bases). The CDR3 is 15 residues long. V was cut by 4 bases and J by 2 bases, with 15 bases left in between. Germline CDR1 SGHAT, CDR2 FQNNGV. The CDR3 region has the DNA TGTGCCAGCAGCTCGTATCAGGGAAAAACCTACGAGCAGTACTTC. Protein product: CASSSYQGKTYEQYF.

The chain uses TRBV30 and TRBJ2-1; TRBD2 matches 12 bases. Losses at the gene ends were 0 bases for V and 9 bases for J; bases not matched to a gene: 6. This CDR3 is built from 15 residues. Germline CDR1 and CDR2: GTSNPN and SVGIG (reference sequence). The CDR3 region has the DNA TGTGCCTGGAGTGTAGCTAGCGGGGGGGCCATTGAGCAGTTCTTC. It encodes CAWSVASGGAIEQFF.

This chain uses TRBV29-1 with TRBJ2-4; 11 positions match TRBD2. The germline CDR1 and CDR2 sequences are SQVTM and ANQGSEA. The CDR3 has 17 residues. Trimming cost V 5 bases and J 1 base; bases outside gene matches: 10. CDR3 protein: CSVRTSGLEGAKNIQYF. CDR3 DNA sequence: TGCAGCGTTCGGACTAGCGGGCTAGAAGGGGCCAAAAACATTCAGTACTTC.

This clonotype was observed a few times. Being one base from a much bigger clone, this may be a read error. The chain uses TRBV3-1 and TRBJ2-5, with 9 bases identical to TRBD2. The CDR3 is 13 residues long. CDR1 is LGHDT and CDR2 is YNNKEL in the germline V gene (reference sequence). Losses at the gene ends were 3 bases for V and 11 bases for J; bases not matched to a gene: 7. In DNA, the CDR3 is TGTGCCAGCAGCCAGGGGAGACTAGCGGAGCAGTACTTC. As protein: CASSQGRLAEQYF.

This clonotype was counted ten times or more. This chain joins TRBV5-1 and TRBJ2-1; D not certain. CDR1 and CDR2 from the germline V gene are SGHRS and YFSETQ. Trimming took 4 bases from V and 4 from J, leaving 6 bases between them. CDR3 length: 12 amino acids. DNA for the CDR3: TGCGCCAGCAGCCGGAGTTACAATGAGCAGTTCTTC. The encoded protein is CASSRSYNEQFF.

Of note for this clonotype: A much more abundant neighbour one base away suggests this may be a read error. The chain uses TRBV11-2 and TRBJ2-5, with D hard to call. There are 15 residues in the CDR3. The ends were cut back, 3 bases at V and 0 bases at J, with 11 bases in the middle. Germline V gene sequence: CDR1 SGHAT, CDR2 FQNNGV. CDR3 region: CASSLIGRNQETQYF. DNA for the CDR3: TGTGCCAGCAGCTTGATTGGGCGGAACCAAGAGACCCAGTACTTC.

This clonotype was seen at least ten times. The chain employs TRBV7-2 and TRBJ1-2; TRBD1 agrees at 9 bases. J lost 8 bases, V lost 4 bases, and 5 bases had no gene match. CDR3 length: 13 amino acids. Germline assignment: CDR1 SGHTA and CDR2 FQGNSA. The CDR3 coding sequence is TGTGCCAGCAGCTCCGGGACAGGGCTCGGCTACACCTTC. Its translation is CASSSGTGLGYTF.

Comment on this clonotype: This sequence may be a read error, since a much larger clone differs from it by one base. The chain uses TRBV3-1 and TRBJ2-1; D is uncertain. The germline gives CDR1 LGHDT, CDR2 YNNKEL (reference sequence). CDR3 size: 15 residues. DNA for the CDR3: TGTGCCAGCAGCCCCCCCCGAGGACCCAACTACGAGGAGTACTTC. It is translated as CASSPPRGPNYEEYF.

The table lists this clonotype with many counts. The chain has TRBV20-1 and TRBJ2-1; TRBD2 agrees at 9 bases. The CDR3 sequence is 15 residues long. V shed 6 bases and J 4 bases; nucleotides not matched to a gene: 10. Germline-derived CDR1 and CDR2 are DFQATT and SNEGSKA (reference sequence). The CDR3 DNA follows: TGCAGTGCCCCCTCTGGGACTAGCCGGTACAATGAGCAGTTCTTC. As protein: CSAPSGTSRYNEQFF.

The V and J genes are TRBV5-1 and TRBJ1-4; 7 nucleotides agree with TRBD1. CDR1 and CDR2 (germline): SGHRS, YFSETQ. This CDR3 region has 13 residues. The trim removed 5 bases at V and 5 bases at J, leaving 3 bases unmatched. DNA of the CDR3: TGCGCCAGCAGGGACAGGATGAATGAAAAACTGTTTTTT. Residues: CASRDRMNEKLFF. Together with reference TRBV5-1 and TRBJ1-4, the CDR3 gives the full variable domain: KAGVTQTPRYLIKTRGQQVTLSCSPISGHRSVSWYQQTPGQGLQFLFEYFSETQRNKGNFPGRFSGRQFSNSRSEMNVSTLELGDSALYLCASRDRMNEKLFFGSGTQLSVL.

This rearrangement joins TRBV15 to TRBJ1-1, with D possibly TRBD1 on 5 matching bases. Germline V lookup: CDR1 LNHNV, CDR2 YYDKDF (reference sequence). V lost 3 bases and J lost 5, with 10 bases in between. The CDR3 sequence is 13 residues long. The CDR3 coding sequence is TGTGCCACCAGCAGCCCCGGGGGGACTGAAGCTTTCTTT. This encodes CATSSPGGTEAFF. Combining the CDR3 with reference TRBV15 and TRBJ1-1 gives the whole variable domain DAMVIQNPRYQVTQFGKPVTLSCSQTLNHNVMYWYQQKSSQAPKLLFHYYDKDFNNEADTPDNFQSRRPNTSFCFLDIRSPGLGDTAMYLCATSSPGGTEAFFGQGTRLTVV.

Many counts were recorded for this clonotype. The chain links TRBV6-2 or TRBV6-3 to TRBJ2-5; D possibly matches TRBD1 or TRBD2 (6 bases each). CDR3 length: 17 amino acids. Trimming took 0 bases from V and 3 from J, leaving 17 bases between them. The germline V gene encodes CDR1 MNHEY and CDR2 SVGEGT. In nucleotides, the CDR3 is TGTGCCAGCAGTTACTCGATATCGGGGGCCTTTGAAGAGACCCAGTACTTC. Translated, it gives CASSYSISGAFEETQYF.

This clonotype was seen more than once but under ten times. This chain joins TRBV5-1 and TRBJ1-5; tentatively, D is TRBD1 (6 bases). This CDR3 is 15 amino acids long. CDR1 is SGHRS and CDR2 is YFSETQ in the germline V gene. Trimming removed 5 bases at V and 0 bases at J, with 12 bases between. For the CDR3, the DNA is TGCGCCAGCAGACCGGACAGTTATAGCAATCAGCCCCAGCATTTT. Encoded protein: CASRPDSYSNQPQHF. The full variable domain, rest sourced from reference TRBV5-1 and TRBJ1-5, is KAGVTQTPRYLIKTRGQQVTLSCSPISGHRSVSWYQQTPGQGLQFLFEYFSETQRNKGNFPGRFSGRQFSNSRSEMNVSTLELGDSALYLCASRPDSYSNQPQHFGDGTRLSIL.

The rearrangement uses TRBV20-1 and TRBJ2-2; 7 positions match TRBD2. The V gene end was trimmed by 3 bases and the J gene end by 5 bases; junction bases not matched to a gene: 3. Germline assignment: CDR1 DFQATT and CDR2 SNEGSKA (reference sequence). This CDR3 region has 13 residues. CDR3 nucleotide sequence: TGCAGTGCTAGGGGGGGGTTAACCGGGGAGCTGTTTTTT. Translated, it gives CSARGGLTGELFF.

The CDR3 region is CSARGTGSKDSPLHF. CDR3 sequence (DNA): TGCAGTGCTAGAGGAACGGGATCCAAGGATTCACCCCTCCACTTT. The V and J genes are TRBV20-1 and TRBJ1-6; D remains unclear. V lost 1 base and J lost 8, with 15 bases in between. The CDR3 sequence is 15 residues long. The germline CDR1 and CDR2 sequences are DFQATT and SNEGSKA (reference sequence).

This clonotype was counted only a few times. This may be a read error: a much more frequent sequence differs by one nucleotide. V usage is TRBV6-5 and J usage is TRBJ2-1; 12 bases line up with TRBD2. The J call may not be correct, given that the DNA end is closer to TRBJ2-7. The CDR3 totals 16 residues. CDR1 is MNHEY and CDR2 is SVGAGI in the germline V gene. The CDR3 DNA follows: TGTGCCAGCAGTTCTAGCGGGGGGGCCGTCTACAATGAGCAGTACTTC. Translation gives CASSSSGGAVYNEQYF.

In this sample, this clonotype turned up many times. The chain has TRBV2 and TRBJ2-1; D might be TRBD2 (7 bases). The length of the CDR3 is 17 residues. V was trimmed by 2 bases and J by 2 bases, leaving 16 bases between them. CDR1 is SNHLY and CDR2 is FYNNEI in the germline V gene. The CDR3 sequence is CASSERDPGGPYNEQFF. CDR3 nucleotides: TGTGCCAGCAGTGAACGCGACCCGGGGGGCCCCTACAATGAGCAGTTCTTC.

This clonotype occurred many times. V and J are TRBV15 and TRBJ2-5, with 15 bases aligning to TRBD2. Germline V gives CDR1 LNHNV, CDR2 YYDKDF (reference sequence). V was clipped by 3 bases and J by 4 bases; unmatched bases: 6. The CDR3 loop spans 17 amino acids. The chain's CDR3 is CATSSWTSGGAGETQYF. DNA of the CDR3: TGTGCCACCAGCAGCTGGACTAGCGGGGGGGCCGGAGAGACCCAGTACTTC.

This clonotype was found once. This clone may be a read error of a much larger clone one base away. The chain recombines TRBV7-2 with TRBJ1-5; the match to TRBD1 covers 9 bases. The CDR3 is 15 amino acids. The germline V gene encodes CDR1 SGHTA and CDR2 FQGNSA. The CDR3 reads CASSMGTGIGQLQHF. The CDR3 DNA reads as TGTGCCAGCAGCATGGGGACAGGGATAGGTCAGCTCCAGCATTTT.

V usage is TRBV4-3 and J usage is TRBJ1-6; maybe TRBD1 (6 bases). The CDR3 consists of 14 residues. V lost 2 bases, J lost 9 bases, and 11 bases lay in between. Germline loops: CDR1 LGHNA, CDR2 YSLEER. CDR3 coding DNA: TGCGCCAGCAGCCAACAGGGGATGGGTTCACCCCTCCACTTT. Protein sequence: CASSQQGMGSPLHF.

The gene calls are TRBV7-9 and TRBJ2-3; the D gene is possibly TRBD2 (6 bases). This CDR3 is built from 15 residues. V was shortened by 5 bases and J by 1 base, with 13 bases between the two germline ends. CDR1 is SEHNR, CDR2 FQNEAQ, per germline (reference sequence). CDR3 residues: CASSPTAGRTDTQYF. Here the CDR3 DNA reads TGTGCCAGCAGCCCCACCGCGGGGCGCACAGATACGCAGTATTTT.